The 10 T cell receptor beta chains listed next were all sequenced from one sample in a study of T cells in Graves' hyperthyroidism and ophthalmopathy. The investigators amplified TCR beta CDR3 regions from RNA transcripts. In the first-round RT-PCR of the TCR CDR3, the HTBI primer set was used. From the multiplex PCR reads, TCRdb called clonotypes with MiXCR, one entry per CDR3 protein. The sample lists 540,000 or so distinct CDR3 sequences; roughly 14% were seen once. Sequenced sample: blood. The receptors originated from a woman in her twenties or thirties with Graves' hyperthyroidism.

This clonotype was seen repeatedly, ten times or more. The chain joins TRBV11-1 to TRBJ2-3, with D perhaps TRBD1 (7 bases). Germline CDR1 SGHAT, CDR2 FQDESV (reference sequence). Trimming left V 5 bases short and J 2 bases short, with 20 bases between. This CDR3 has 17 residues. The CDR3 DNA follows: TGTGCCAGCAGCCCAGGACAGGAGGGGATATACACAGATACGCAGTATTTT. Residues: CASSPGQEGIYTDTQYF.

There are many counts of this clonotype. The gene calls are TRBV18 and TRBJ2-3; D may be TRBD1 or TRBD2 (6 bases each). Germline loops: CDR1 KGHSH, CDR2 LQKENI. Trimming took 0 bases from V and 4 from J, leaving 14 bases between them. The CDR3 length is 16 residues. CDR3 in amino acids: CASSPPARGAPDTQYF. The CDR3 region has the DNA TGTGCCAGCTCACCACCTGCGAGGGGGGCCCCAGATACGCAGTATTTT.

The CDR3 reads CASSLGDISNQPQHF. Written as DNA, the CDR3 is TGTGCCAGCAGCTTAGGGGACATAAGCAATCAGCCCCAGCATTTT. The V and J genes are TRBV7-9 and TRBJ1-5; TRBD1 is a possible D gene (6 bases). Germline CDR1 and CDR2: SEHNR and FQNEAQ (reference sequence). CDR3 size: 15 residues. V shed 1 base and J shed 1 base, with 8 bases lying between them.

CDR3 amino acids: CSVKATGETGELFF. Here the CDR3 DNA reads TGCAGCGTTAAAGCTACAGGGGAGACCGGGGAGCTGTTTTTT. The J gene is TRBJ2-2, the V gene TRBV29-1, with 7 nucleotides matching TRBD1. J lost 5 bases, V lost 5 bases, and 8 bases had no gene match. The V gene's germline CDR1 is SQVTM and CDR2 ANQGSEA. The CDR3 covers 14 residues.

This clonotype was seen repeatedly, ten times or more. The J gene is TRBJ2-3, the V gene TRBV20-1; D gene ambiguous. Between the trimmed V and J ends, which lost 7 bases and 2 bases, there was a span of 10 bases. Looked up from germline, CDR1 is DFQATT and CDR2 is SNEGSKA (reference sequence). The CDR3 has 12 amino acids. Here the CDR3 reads CSVKWFTDTQYF. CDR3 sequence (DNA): TGCAGTGTAAAGTGGTTCACAGATACGCAGTATTTT.

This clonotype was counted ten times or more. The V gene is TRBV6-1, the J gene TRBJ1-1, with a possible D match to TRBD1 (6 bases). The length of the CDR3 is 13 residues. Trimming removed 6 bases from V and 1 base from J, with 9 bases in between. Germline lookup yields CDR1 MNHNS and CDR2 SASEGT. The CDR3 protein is CASRYRENTEAFF. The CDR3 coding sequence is TGTGCCAGCAGATACAGGGAGAACACTGAAGCTTTCTTT.

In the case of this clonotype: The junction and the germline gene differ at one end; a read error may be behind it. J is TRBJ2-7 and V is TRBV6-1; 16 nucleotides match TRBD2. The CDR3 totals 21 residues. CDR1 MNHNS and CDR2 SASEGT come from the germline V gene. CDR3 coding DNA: TGTGCCACCAGTGACACCCTCCTCCCCGGGACTAGCGGGAGGGACTCCTACGAGCAGTACTTC. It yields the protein CATSDTLLPGTSGRDSYEQYF.

CDR3 nucleotide sequence: TGTGCCAGCTCACCCAGCCTATCAGGGGGCGAAGCCTATGGCTACACCTTC. Translation: CASSPSLSGGEAYGYTF. The chain uses TRBV18 and TRBJ1-2; 8 bases are shared with TRBD1. The CDR3 is 17 amino acids. The germline V gene encodes CDR1 KGHSH and CDR2 LQKENI. J lost 4 bases, V lost 3 bases, and 13 bases had no gene match.

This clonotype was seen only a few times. The CDR3 is CASSVVGGVDEQFF. The CDR3 DNA reads as TGTGCCAGCAGCGTAGTGGGGGGGGTTGATGAGCAGTTCTTC. This chain links TRBV9 with TRBJ2-1; TRBD2 matches at 7 bases. The CDR3 covers 14 residues. Germline CDR1 reads SGDLS; CDR2 reads YYNGEE. V was pared by 0 bases and J by 8 bases, with 5 bases of the junction left unmatched.

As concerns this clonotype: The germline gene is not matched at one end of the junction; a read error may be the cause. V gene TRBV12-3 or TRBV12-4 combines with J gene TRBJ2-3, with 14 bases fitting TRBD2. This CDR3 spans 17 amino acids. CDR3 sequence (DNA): TGCGCCAGCAGTTTGGGGACTAGCGGGAGCCGGGGAGATACGCAGTATTTT. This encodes CASSLGTSGSRGDTQYF.